These 20 T cell receptor beta chains were sequenced from one sample in a study of blood T cell repertoires in COVID-19. The protocol was immunoSEQ multiplex PCR, while the TCRdb copy is restricted to in-frame clones and leaves out a portion. The data show around 350,000 clones, about 88% seen once. Sample: peripheral blood. Receptors were obtained from a human donor in a cohort sampled during active COVID-19.

This clone is a singleton in its sample. The identical CDR3 is also encoded by other nucleotide sequences in the sample. This chain links TRBV12-3 or TRBV12-4 with TRBJ2-7, with TRBD2 as a possible D gene (6 bases). The CDR3 length is 13 residues. Trimming removed 3 bases at V and 2 bases at J, with 8 bases between. CDR3 in amino acids: CASSFGGTYEQYF. CDR3 in DNA: TGTGCCAGCAGTTTCGGCGGGACCTACGAGCAGTACTTC.

This chain uses TRBV9 with TRBJ2-1; 12 bases are shared with TRBD2. With 3 bases clipped from V and 10 bases from J, the junction kept 11 bases outside the gene matches. This CDR3 comprises 16 residues. Germline loops: CDR1 SGDLS, CDR2 YYNGEE. The CDR3 reads CASSDQRTSGVGEQFF. CDR3 coding DNA: TGTGCCAGCAGCGACCAACGGACTAGCGGGGTGGGGGAGCAGTTCTTC.

V is TRBV18 and J is TRBJ2-3; D may be TRBD2 (5 bases). The CDR3 is made up of 16 amino acids. V was clipped by 1 base and J by 3 bases, with 14 bases between them. Germline V CDR1 and CDR2: KGHSH, LQKENI. This CDR3 reads CASSPRGGSATDTQYF. The CDR3 bases are TGTGCCAGCTCACCACGCGGAGGCTCTGCGACAGATACGCAGTATTTT.

This rearrangement joins TRBV29-1 to TRBJ2-2; tentatively, D is TRBD1 or TRBD2 (5 bases each). Germline-derived CDR1 and CDR2 are SQVTM and ANQGSEA. Between the trimmed V and J ends, which lost 7 bases and 0 bases, there was a span of 12 bases. This CDR3 has 14 amino acids. The CDR3 coding sequence is TGCAGCGCTGAGGGGCCTTCGAACACCGGGGAGCTGTTTTTT. Translating gives CSAEGPSNTGELFF.

This clone showed up just once. J is TRBJ2-1 and V is TRBV11-2; D uncertain. The CDR3 is made up of 13 amino acids. Trimming stripped 1 base from V and 5 bases from J, with 6 bases between. CDR1 and CDR2 (germline): SGHAT, FQNNGV. CDR3 protein: CASSLVSDNEQFF. CDR3 coding DNA: TGTGCCAGCAGCTTAGTGTCTGACAATGAGCAGTTCTTC.

The CDR3 DNA is TGTGCCAGCAGTCCCAGACAGGGGAGTCGATCGGCTTTCTTT. Amino acids: CASSPRQGSRSAFF. This chain uses TRBV27 with TRBJ1-1, with TRBD1 matching over 8 bases. Germline V gene data show CDR1 as MNHEY and CDR2 as SMNVEV (reference sequence). The J segment lost 11 bases and the V segment lost 5 bases, leaving 13 bases of the junction unmatched. The CDR3 is made up of 14 amino acids.

This clone was seen a single time. V gene TRBV9 combines with J gene TRBJ2-5, with TRBD2 matching 12 bases. Germline V gene lookup returns CDR1 SGDLS and CDR2 YYNGEE. Germline trimming cut 2 bases from V and 2 bases from J; bases unmatched to any gene: 4. The CDR3 spans 16 residues. CDR3 sequence reads: CASSVTSGGFQETQYF. The CDR3 bases are TGTGCCAGCAGCGTGACTAGCGGGGGCTTTCAAGAGACCCAGTACTTC.

The chain couples TRBV10-2 to TRBJ2-1; the D gene is possibly TRBD2 (6 bases). The V gene lost 5 bases and the J gene lost 3 bases, with 14 bases spanning the gap. The CDR3 is made up of 15 amino acids. Germline V gives CDR1 WSHSY, CDR2 SAAADI. The CDR3 sequence: CASSHVSGGYNEQFF. Here the CDR3 DNA reads TGCGCCAGCAGTCACGTATCCGGGGGCTACAATGAGCAGTTCTTC.

The chain recombines TRBV13 with TRBJ1-4, with 11 bases aligning to TRBD1. CDR3 length equals 15 residues. CDR1 and CDR2 (germline): PRHDT, FYEKMQ (reference sequence). J was trimmed by 7 bases and V by 5 bases; bases with no gene match: 6. CDR3 DNA sequence: TGTGCCAGCAGCCAAGGGACAGGGGGGACTGAAAAACTGTTTTTT. Protein sequence: CASSQGTGGTEKLFF.

The V and J genes are TRBV14 and TRBJ2-5, with a tentative D call TRBD1 (5 bases). Trimming took off 4 bases at V and 4 bases at J, with 10 bases between the two ends. Germline V lookup: CDR1 SGHDN, CDR2 FVKESK. There are 13 residues in the CDR3. The CDR3 DNA sequence: TGTGCCAGCAGCCCGGGTAGGGGAGAGACCCAGTACTTC. Amino acid sequence: CASSPGRGETQYF.

The rearrangement links TRBV30 to TRBJ1-2; the D is unclear. This CDR3 is 13 amino acids long. CDR1 is GTSNPN and CDR2 is SVGIG in the germline V gene (reference sequence). V lost 0 bases, J lost 5 bases, and 10 bases lay in between. CDR3 coding DNA: TGTGCCTGGAGTGTGGTTGAGGGATATGGCTACACCTTC. It encodes CAWSVVEGYGYTF.

This clone appeared a single time. This sequence joins TRBV27 and TRBJ2-7; TRBD1 matches 9 bases. The germline V gene has CDR1 MNHEY and CDR2 SMNVEV (reference sequence). The CDR3 totals 14 residues. V gave up 6 bases and J gave up 1 base; unmatched junction bases: 4. CDR3 nucleotide sequence: TGTGCCAGCAGGCAAGGACAGGGGTCCTACGAGCAGTACTTC. Encoded protein: CASRQGQGSYEQYF.

J is TRBJ2-3 and V is TRBV5-5, with 11 positions matching TRBD2. Germline V gene lookup returns CDR1 SGHKS and CDR2 YYEKEE (reference sequence). The trim removed 4 bases at V and 3 bases at J, leaving 4 bases unmatched. The CDR3 is 15 residues long. This CDR3 is CASSPGLAETDTQYF. CDR3 DNA sequence: TGTGCCAGCAGCCCGGGACTAGCGGAAACAGATACGCAGTATTTT. Full variable domain (missing parts from reference TRBV5-5 and TRBJ2-3): DAGVTQSPTHLIKTRGQQVTLRCSPISGHKSVSWYQQVLGQGPQFIFQYYEKEERGRGNFPDRFSARQFPNYSSELNVNALLLGDSALYLCASSPGLAETDTQYFGPGTRLTVL.

This rearrangement joins TRBV13 to TRBJ1-2; D is uncertain. The CDR3 extends over 17 amino acids. Germline V gene data show CDR1 as PRHDT and CDR2 as FYEKMQ (reference sequence). V was pared by 1 base and J by 0 bases, with 15 bases between. CDR3 sequence reads: CASSLVGALTANYGYTF. CDR3 nucleotides: TGTGCCAGCAGCTTAGTTGGAGCCCTTACCGCTAACTATGGCTACACCTTC.

The rearrangement links TRBV7-8 to TRBJ2-7; D is unclear. V lost 3 bases and J lost 5, with 14 bases in between. The length of the CDR3 is 14 residues. Looked up from germline, CDR1 is SGHVS and CDR2 is FQNEAQ. For the CDR3, the DNA is TGTGCCAGCAGCTTGAGCAAGCAAGAGGACGAGCAGTACTTC. This encodes CASSLSKQEDEQYF.

V and J are TRBV29-1 and TRBJ2-3, with 10 bases matching TRBD2. The J segment lost 1 base and the V segment lost 2 bases, leaving 15 bases of the junction unmatched. In germline, CDR1 is SQVTM, CDR2 ANQGSEA. The CDR3 sequence is 19 residues long. CDR3 sequence (DNA): TGCAGCGTTGAAATTCGGCTAGCGGGAGCCACAAGACGCACAGATACGCAGTATTTT. This translates into CSVEIRLAGATRRTDTQYF.

The gene calls are TRBV30 and TRBJ2-1, with 8 bases that match TRBD2. CDR3 length: 16 amino acids. Per germline, CDR1 GTSNPN and CDR2 SVGIG (reference sequence). V gave up 0 bases and J gave up 0 bases; unmatched junction bases: 4. The CDR3 protein is CAWSVRLAGSYNEQFF. The CDR3 bases are TGTGCCTGGAGTGTACGTCTAGCGGGCTCCTACAATGAGCAGTTCTTC.

The CDR3 reads CASSLGLAGAKSYEQYF. The CDR3 DNA reads as TGTGCCAGCTCCTTGGGGCTAGCGGGAGCAAAATCCTACGAGCAGTACTTC. The chain carries TRBV5-4 and TRBJ2-7; 10 nucleotides align to TRBD2. The V segment lost 7 bases and the J segment 1 base; nucleotides outside the gene matches: 14. The germline gives CDR1 SGHNT, CDR2 YYREEE (reference sequence). This CDR3 comprises 17 residues. Based on the CDR3 plus reference TRBV5-4 and TRBJ2-7, the full variable domain is ETGVTQSPTHLIKTRGQQVTLRCSSQSGHNTVSWYQQALGQGPQFIFQYYREEENGRGNFPPRFSGLQFPNYSSELNVNALELDDSALYLCASSLGLAGAKSYEQYFGPGTRLTVT.

The chain is built from TRBV19 and TRBJ2-7; 8 positions match TRBD1. CDR3 length: 16 residues. Per germline, CDR1 LNHDA and CDR2 SQIVND (reference sequence). V was pared by 3 bases and J by 3 bases, with 10 bases of the junction left unmatched. CDR3 sequence (DNA): TGTGCCAGTAGTATTTCGGGACAGGCCGGCGGCTACGAGCAGTACTTC. This translates into CASSISGQAGGYEQYF.

The V call is TRBV28, the J call TRBJ1-2; possibly TRBD1 for D (5 bases). V shed 4 bases and J shed 5 bases, with 8 bases lying between them. This CDR3 is built from 12 residues. The germline V gene encodes CDR1 MDHEN and CDR2 SYDVKM. The CDR3 DNA reads as TGTGCCAGCAGTTCGACAGTATATGGCTACACCTTC. Its protein is CASSSTVYGYTF.